The clone carrying this T cell receptor beta chain appeared a single time. Clones were sequenced by immunoSEQ multiplex PCR, and TCRdb holds only the in-frame ones, with some missing. Here the sample spans about 47,000 clones, 70% to 90% being singletons. This entry belongs to a study of T cell changes during pregnancy in multiple sclerosis. J lost 2 bases, V lost 6 bases, and 5 bases had no gene match. The CDR3 loop spans 14 amino acids. Germline V lookup: CDR1 MRHNA, CDR2 SNTAGT. The chain combines TRBV6-4 with TRBJ2-3, with TRBD2 matching 7 bases. Sample: peripheral blood, taken in the first trimester of pregnancy. The sequence was obtained from a female donor with multiple sclerosis, enrolled in a pregnancy study. The CDR3 DNA sequence: TGTGCCAGCAGCCGCAGCGGGGCCACAGATACGCAGTATTTT. This translates into CASSRSGATDTQYF.